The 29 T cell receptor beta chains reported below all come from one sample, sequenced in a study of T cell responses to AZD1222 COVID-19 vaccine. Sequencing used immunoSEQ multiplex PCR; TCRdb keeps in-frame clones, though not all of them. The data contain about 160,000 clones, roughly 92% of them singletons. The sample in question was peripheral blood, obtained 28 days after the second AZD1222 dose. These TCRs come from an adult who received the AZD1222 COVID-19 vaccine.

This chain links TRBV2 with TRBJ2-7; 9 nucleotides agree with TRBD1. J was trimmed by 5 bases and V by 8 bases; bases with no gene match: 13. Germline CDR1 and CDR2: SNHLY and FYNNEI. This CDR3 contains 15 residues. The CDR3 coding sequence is TGTGCCAGCTTCCAGGGACAGGGCGATTGGGACGAGCAGTACTTC. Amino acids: CASFQGQGDWDEQYF.

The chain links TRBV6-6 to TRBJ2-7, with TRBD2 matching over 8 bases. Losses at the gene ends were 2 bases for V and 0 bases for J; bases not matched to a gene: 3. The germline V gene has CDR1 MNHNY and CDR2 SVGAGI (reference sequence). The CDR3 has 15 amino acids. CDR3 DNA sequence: TGTGCCAGCAGTTACCGGGGGACTAGCTCCTACGAGCAGTACTTC. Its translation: CASSYRGTSSYEQYF.

DNA of the CDR3: TGTGCCAGCAGGACCCACTACGAGCAGTACTTC. It codes for CASRTHYEQYF. The rearrangement uses TRBV28 and TRBJ2-7, with D unresolved. Germline-derived CDR1 and CDR2 are MDHEN and SYDVKM. This CDR3 contains 11 residues. V lost 6 bases to trimming and J lost 3 bases, with 6 bases between them. Full variable domain (missing parts from reference TRBV28 and TRBJ2-7): DVKVTQSSRYLVKRTGEKVFLECVQDMDHENMFWYRQDPGLGLRLIYFSYDVKMKEKGDIPEGYSVSREKKERFSLILESASTNQTSMYLCASRTHYEQYFGPGTRLTVT.

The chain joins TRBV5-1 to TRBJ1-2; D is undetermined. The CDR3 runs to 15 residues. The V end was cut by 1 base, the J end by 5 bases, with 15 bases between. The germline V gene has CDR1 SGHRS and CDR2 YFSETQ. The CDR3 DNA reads TGCGCCAGCAGCTTGATGGCGGACGGCAGTTATGGCTACACCTTC. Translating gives CASSLMADGSYGYTF.

CDR3 sequence reads: CASSEYGRGLGNEQFF. The CDR3 nucleotides read TGTGCCAGCAGTGAATATGGCAGGGGGCTGGGGAATGAGCAGTTCTTC. The chain has TRBV25-1 and TRBJ2-1; 8 bases agree with TRBD1. The CDR3 sequence is 16 residues long. V was pared by 0 bases and J by 7 bases, with 8 bases of the junction left unmatched. Per the germline V gene, CDR1 is MGHDK and CDR2 is SYGVNS. The variable domain in full, with the rest retrieved from reference TRBV25-1 and TRBJ2-1, is EADIYQTPRYLVIGTGKKITLECSQTMGHDKMYWYQQDPGMELHLIHYSYGVNSTEKGDLSSESTVSRIRTEHFPLTLESARPSHTSQYLCASSEYGRGLGNEQFFGPGTRLTVL.

CDR3 in amino acids: CASSAPGRAGSTDTQYF. The CDR3 DNA sequence: TGTGCCAGCAGCGCCCCCGGGAGGGCCGGTAGCACAGATACGCAGTATTTT. J is TRBJ2-3 and V is TRBV9, with 8 bases fitting TRBD2. V dropped 3 bases and J dropped 0; count of bases not matched to a gene: 9. The CDR3 consists of 17 residues. Germline loops: CDR1 SGDLS, CDR2 YYNGEE.

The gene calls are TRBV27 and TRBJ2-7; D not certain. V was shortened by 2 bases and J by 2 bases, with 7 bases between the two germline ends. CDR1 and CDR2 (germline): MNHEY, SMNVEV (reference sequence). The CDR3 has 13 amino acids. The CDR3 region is CASSLTDTYEQYF. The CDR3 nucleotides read TGTGCCAGCAGTTTAACGGATACCTACGAGCAGTACTTC.

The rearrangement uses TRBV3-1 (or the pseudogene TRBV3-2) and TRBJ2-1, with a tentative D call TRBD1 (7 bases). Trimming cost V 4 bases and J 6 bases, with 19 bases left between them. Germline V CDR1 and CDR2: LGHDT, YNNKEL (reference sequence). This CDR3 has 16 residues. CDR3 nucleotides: TGTGCCAGCAGCCTAATAAAGGGACAGCGGGCCAATGAGCAGTTCTTC. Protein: CASSLIKGQRANEQFF.

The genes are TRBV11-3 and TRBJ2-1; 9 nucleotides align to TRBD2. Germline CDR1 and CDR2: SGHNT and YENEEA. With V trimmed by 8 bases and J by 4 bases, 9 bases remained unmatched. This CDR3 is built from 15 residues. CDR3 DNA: TGTGCCAGCCGAGGTGGTAGCGGGAGATACAATGAGCAGTTCTTC. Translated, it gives CASRGGSGRYNEQFF.

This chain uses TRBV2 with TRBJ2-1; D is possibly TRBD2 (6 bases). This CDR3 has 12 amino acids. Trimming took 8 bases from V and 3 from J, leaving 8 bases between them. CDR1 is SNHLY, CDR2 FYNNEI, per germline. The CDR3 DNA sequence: TGTGCCAGCGGGCGGGACTACAATGAGCAGTTCTTC. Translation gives CASGRDYNEQFF.

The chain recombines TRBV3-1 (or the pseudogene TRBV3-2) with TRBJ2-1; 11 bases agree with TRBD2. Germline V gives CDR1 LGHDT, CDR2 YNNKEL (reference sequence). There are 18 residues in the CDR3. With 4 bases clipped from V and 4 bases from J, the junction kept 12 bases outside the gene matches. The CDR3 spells CASSPELAGGRLYNEQFF. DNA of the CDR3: TGTGCCAGCAGCCCTGAGCTAGCGGGAGGCAGATTATACAATGAGCAGTTCTTC.

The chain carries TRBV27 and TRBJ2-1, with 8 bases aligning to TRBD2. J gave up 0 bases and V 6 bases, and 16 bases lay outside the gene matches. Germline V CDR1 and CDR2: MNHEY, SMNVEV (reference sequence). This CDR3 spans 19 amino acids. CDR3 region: CASRRGRKREKLSYNEQFF. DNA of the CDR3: TGTGCCAGCAGAAGGGGGAGGAAGCGGGAGAAACTCTCCTACAATGAGCAGTTCTTC.

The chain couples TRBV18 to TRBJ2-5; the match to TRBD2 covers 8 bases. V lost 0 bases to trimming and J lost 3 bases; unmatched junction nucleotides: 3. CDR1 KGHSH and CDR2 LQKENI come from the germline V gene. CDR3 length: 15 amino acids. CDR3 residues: CASSPPGGGKETQYF. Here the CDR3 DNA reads TGTGCCAGCTCACCACCGGGCGGGGGGAAAGAGACCCAGTACTTC.

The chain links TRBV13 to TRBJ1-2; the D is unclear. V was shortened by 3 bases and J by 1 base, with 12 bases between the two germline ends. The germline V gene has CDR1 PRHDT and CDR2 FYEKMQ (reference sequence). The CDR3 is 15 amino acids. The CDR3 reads CASSFDGKINYGYTF. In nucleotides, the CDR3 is TGTGCCAGCAGCTTTGACGGGAAGATTAACTATGGCTACACCTTC. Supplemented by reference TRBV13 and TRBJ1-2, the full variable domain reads AAGVIQSPRHLIKEKRETATLKCYPIPRHDTVYWYQQGPGQDPQFLISFYEKMQSDKGSIPDRFSAQQFSDYHSELNMSSLELGDSALYFCASSFDGKINYGYTFGSGTRLTVV.

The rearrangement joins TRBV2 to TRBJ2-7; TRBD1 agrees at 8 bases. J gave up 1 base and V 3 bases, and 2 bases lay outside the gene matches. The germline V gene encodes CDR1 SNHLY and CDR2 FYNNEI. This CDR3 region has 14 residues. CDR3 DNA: TGTGCCAGCAGTGACCAGGGGGCTTCCTACGAGCAGTACTTC. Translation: CASSDQGASYEQYF.

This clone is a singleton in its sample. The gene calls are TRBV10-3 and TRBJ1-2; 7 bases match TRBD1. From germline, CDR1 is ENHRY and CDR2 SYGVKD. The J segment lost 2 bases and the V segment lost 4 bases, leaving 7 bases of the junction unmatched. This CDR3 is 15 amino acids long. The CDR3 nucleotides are TGTGCCATCAGTGGGGGACAGACCATGAACTATGGCTACACCTTC. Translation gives CAISGGQTMNYGYTF.

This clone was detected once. The chain's CDR3 is CASSLRVSTDTQYF. The CDR3 bases are TGTGCCAGCAGTTTGCGGGTCAGCACAGATACGCAGTATTTT. The rearrangement links TRBV28 to TRBJ2-3, with TRBD2 as a possible D gene (5 bases). CDR3 length: 14 residues. From germline, CDR1 is MDHEN and CDR2 SYDVKM. V lost 3 bases and J lost 0, with 7 bases in between.

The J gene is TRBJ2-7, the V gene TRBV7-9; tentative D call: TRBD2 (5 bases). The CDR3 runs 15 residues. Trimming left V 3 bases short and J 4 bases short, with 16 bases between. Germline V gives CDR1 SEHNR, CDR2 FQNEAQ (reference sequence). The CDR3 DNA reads TGTGCCAGCAGCTTCCCCTTGGCGGAGGATTACGAGCAGTACTTC. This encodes CASSFPLAEDYEQYF.

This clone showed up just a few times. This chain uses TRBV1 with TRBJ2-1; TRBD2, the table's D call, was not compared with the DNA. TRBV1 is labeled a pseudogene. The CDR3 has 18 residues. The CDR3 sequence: CTSSQDREREFSYNEQFF. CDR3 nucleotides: TGCACCAGCAGCCAAGATCGAGAGCGGGAGTTCTCCTACAATGAGCAGTTCTTC.

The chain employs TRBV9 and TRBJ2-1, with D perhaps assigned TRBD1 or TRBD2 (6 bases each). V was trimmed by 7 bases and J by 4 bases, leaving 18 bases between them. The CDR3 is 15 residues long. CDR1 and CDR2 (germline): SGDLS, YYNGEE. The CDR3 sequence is CASSSGGGNYNEQFF. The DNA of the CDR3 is TGTGCCAGCTCCTCAGGAGGGGGTAATTACAATGAGCAGTTCTTC.

DNA for the CDR3: TGTGCCAGCAGTTTAGCGGGACTAGATACGCAGTATTTT. Its translation: CASSLAGLDTQYF. V usage is TRBV27 and J usage is TRBJ2-3, with a possible D match to TRBD2 (6 bases). The germline V gene encodes CDR1 MNHEY and CDR2 SMNVEV (reference sequence). Trimming cost V 2 bases and J 5 bases, with 8 bases left between them. CDR3 length: 13 amino acids.

In DNA, the CDR3 is TGTGCCAGCAGGAAGGAGGAGAGCAATCAGCCCCAGCATTTT. Encoded protein: CASRKEESNQPQHF. This sequence joins TRBV21-1 and TRBJ1-5. TRBV21-1 is recorded as a pseudogene. The CDR3 length is 14 residues.

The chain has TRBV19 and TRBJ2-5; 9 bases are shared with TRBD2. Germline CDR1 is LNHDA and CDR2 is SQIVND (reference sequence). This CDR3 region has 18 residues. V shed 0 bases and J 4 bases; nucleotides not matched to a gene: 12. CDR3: CASSIDPVPGLASETQYF. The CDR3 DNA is TGTGCCAGTAGTATAGACCCAGTGCCGGGACTAGCATCAGAGACCCAGTACTTC. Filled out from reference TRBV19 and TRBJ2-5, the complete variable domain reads DGGITQSPKYLFRKEGQNVTLSCEQNLNHDAMYWYRQDPGQGLRLIYYSQIVNDFQKGDIAEGYSVSREKKESFPLTVTSAQKNPTAFYLCASSIDPVPGLASETQYFGPGTRLLVL.

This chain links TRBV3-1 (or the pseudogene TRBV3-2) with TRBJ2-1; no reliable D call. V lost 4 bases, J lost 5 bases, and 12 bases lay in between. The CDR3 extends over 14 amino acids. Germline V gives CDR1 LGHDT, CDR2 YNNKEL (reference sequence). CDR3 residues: CASSPSRINNEQFF. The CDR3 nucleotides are TGTGCCAGCAGCCCCTCTAGAATCAACAATGAGCAGTTCTTC.

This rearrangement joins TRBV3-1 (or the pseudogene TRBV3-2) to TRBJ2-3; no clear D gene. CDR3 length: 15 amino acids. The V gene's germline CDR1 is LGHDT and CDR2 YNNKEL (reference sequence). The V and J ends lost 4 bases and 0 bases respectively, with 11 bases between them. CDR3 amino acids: CASSPRLSSTDTQYF. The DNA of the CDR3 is TGTGCCAGCAGCCCGAGGCTATCCAGCACAGATACGCAGTATTTT.

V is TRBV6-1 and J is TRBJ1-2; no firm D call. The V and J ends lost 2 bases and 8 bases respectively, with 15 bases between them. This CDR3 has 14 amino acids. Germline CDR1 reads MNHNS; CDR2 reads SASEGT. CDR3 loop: CASSEKVGGLGYTF. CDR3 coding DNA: TGTGCCAGCAGTGAAAAAGTGGGAGGGCTCGGCTACACCTTC.

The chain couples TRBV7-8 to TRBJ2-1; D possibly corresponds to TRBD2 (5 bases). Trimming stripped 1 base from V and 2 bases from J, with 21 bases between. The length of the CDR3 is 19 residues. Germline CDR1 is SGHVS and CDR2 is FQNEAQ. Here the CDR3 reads CASSLVEASSSWAYNEQFF. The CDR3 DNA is TGTGCCAGCAGCTTAGTAGAAGCTAGCTCGTCTTGGGCCTACAATGAGCAGTTCTTC.

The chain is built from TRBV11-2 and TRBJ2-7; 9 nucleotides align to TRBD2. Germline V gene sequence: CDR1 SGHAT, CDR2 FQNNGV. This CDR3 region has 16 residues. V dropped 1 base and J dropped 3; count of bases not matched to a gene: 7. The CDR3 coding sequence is TGTGCCAGCAGCTTAGGGGGACTAGCTAGATTCTACGAGCAGTACTTC. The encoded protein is CASSLGGLARFYEQYF.

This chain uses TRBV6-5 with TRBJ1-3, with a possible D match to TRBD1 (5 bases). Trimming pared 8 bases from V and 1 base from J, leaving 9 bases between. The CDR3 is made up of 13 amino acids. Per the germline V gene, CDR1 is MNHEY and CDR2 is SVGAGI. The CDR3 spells CASSGGSGNTIYF. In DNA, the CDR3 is TGTGCCAGCTCCGGGGGGTCTGGAAACACCATATATTTT.